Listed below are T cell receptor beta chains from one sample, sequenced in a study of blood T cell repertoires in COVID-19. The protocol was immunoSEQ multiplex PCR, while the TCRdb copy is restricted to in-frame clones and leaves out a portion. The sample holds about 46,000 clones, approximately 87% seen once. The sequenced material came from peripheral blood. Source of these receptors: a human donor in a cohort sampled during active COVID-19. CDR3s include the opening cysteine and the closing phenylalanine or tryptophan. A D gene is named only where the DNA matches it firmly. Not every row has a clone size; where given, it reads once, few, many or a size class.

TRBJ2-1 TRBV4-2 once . CASSQERLTNEQFF TGTGCCAGCAGCCAAGAGAGGTTAACGAATGAGCAGTTCTTC
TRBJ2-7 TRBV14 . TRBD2 CASNLAGPPYEQYF TGTGCCAGCAATTTAGCGGGACCGCCCTACGAGCAGTACTTC
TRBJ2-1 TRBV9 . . CASSVVGSPNEQFF TGTGCCAGCAGCGTAGTGGGCAGCCCCAATGAGCAGTTCTTC
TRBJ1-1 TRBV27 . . CASSSQGGLGTEAFF TGTGCCAGCAGTTCGCAGGGCGGTTTGGGGACTGAAGCTTTCTTT
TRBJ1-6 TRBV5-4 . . CASSLAAGTRRGSPLHF TGTGCCAGCAGCTTGGCCGCTGGGACACGCCGGGGTTCACCCCTCCACTTT
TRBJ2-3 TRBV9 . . CASSLVPRGTDTQYF TGTGCCAGCAGCCTTGTGCCGCGTGGCACAGATACGCAGTATTTT
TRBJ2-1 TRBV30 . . CAYLPATGVTYNEQFF TGTGCCTACCTCCCAGCAACGGGGGTTACCTACAATGAGCAGTTCTTC
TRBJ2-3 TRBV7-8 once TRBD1 CASSLPGTGHSLADTQYF TGTGCCAGCAGCCTTCCTGGGACAGGACATTCCCTGGCAGATACGCAGTATTTT
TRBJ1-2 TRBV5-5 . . CASSIRQDPYGYTF TGTGCCAGCAGCATACGACAGGACCCCTATGGCTACACCTTC
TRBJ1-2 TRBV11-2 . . CASSPLEYGYTF TGTGCCAGCAGCCCCTTGGAGTATGGCTACACCTTC
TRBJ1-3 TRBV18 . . CASSPAGNGGNTIYF TGTGCCAGCTCACCCGCAGGGAACGGTGGAAACACCATATATTTT
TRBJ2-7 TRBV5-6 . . CASSFWGDEQYF TGTGCCAGCAGCTTTTGGGGGGACGAGCAGTACTTC
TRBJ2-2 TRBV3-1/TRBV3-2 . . CASSPPAVTNTGELFF TGTGCCAGCTCCCCTCCAGCGGTTACGAACACCGGGGAGCTGTTTTTT
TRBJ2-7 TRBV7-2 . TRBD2 CASSLAAGGVYEQYF TGTGCCAGCAGCTTAGCTGCGGGGGGGGTCTACGAGCAGTACTTC
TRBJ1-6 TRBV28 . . CASSPSLGGNNSPLHF TGTGCCAGCAGCCCCTCCCTTGGAGGGAATAATTCACCCCTCCACTTT
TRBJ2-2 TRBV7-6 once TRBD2 CASSSLPGGNTGELFF TGTGCCAGCAGCTCCTTACCGGGAGGAAACACCGGGGAGCTGTTTTTT
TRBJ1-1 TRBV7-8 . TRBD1 CASSSQTGALTMNTEAFF TGTGCCAGCAGCTCGCAAACAGGGGCTTTGACCATGAACACTGAAGCTTTCTTT
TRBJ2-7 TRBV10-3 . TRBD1 CAISPTGTGRSVEQYF TGTGCCATCAGCCCCACCGGGACAGGGAGATCGGTGGAGCAGTACTTC
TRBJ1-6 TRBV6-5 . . CASKTGSYNSPLHF TGTGCCAGCAAAACAGGGAGCTATAATTCACCCCTCCACTTT
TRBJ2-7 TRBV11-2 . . CASSLDGQGGILYEQYF TGTGCCAGCAGCTTAGATGGGCAGGGTGGAATTCTTTACGAGCAGTACTTC
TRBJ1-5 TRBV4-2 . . CASSLEQGSTQHF TGTGCCAGCAGCCTAGAGCAGGGGAGCACCCAGCATTTT
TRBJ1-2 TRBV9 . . CASSTYPDSYTF TGTGCCAGCAGCACTTATCCCGATAGCTACACCTTC
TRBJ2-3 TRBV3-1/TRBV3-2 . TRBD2 CASSPLAGGLTDTQYF TGTGCCAGCAGCCCCCTAGCGGGGGGGTTGACAGATACGCAGTATTTT
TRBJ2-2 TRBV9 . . CASSVEGLPTGELFF TGTGCCAGCAGCGTAGAAGGACTACCCACCGGGGAGCTGTTTTTT
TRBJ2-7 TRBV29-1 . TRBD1 CSVEYRGQTSYEQYF TGCAGCGTTGAATACAGGGGCCAAACCTCCTACGAGCAGTACTTC
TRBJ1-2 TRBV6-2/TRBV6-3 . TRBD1 CASSSRTGYGYTF TGTGCCAGCAGTTCTCGGACAGGCTATGGCTACACCTTC
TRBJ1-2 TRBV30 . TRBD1 CAWSRDRGSNGYTF TGTGCCTGGAGTCGGGACAGGGGGAGCAATGGCTACACCTTC
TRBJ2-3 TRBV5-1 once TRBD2 CASSGSGTSGGTTDTQYF TGCGCCAGCAGCGGATCCGGGACTAGCGGGGGGACCACAGATACGCAGTATTTT
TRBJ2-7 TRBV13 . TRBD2 CASSLVLAGAYEQYF TGTGCCAGCAGCTTAGTGCTAGCGGGGGCCTACGAGCAGTACTTC
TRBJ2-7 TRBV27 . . CASSPPGTYSYEQYF TGTGCCAGCAGTCCTCCCGGGACTTACTCCTACGAGCAGTACTTC
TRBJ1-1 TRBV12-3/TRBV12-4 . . CASSFSGSEAFF TGTGCCAGCAGTTTTTCGGGAAGTGAAGCTTTCTTT
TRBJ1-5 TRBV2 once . CASSDGGPGSLEQPQHF TGTGCCAGCAGTGATGGGGGCCCGGGTTCTCTGGAACAGCCCCAGCATTTT
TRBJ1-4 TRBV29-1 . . CSVEGALGEKLFF TGCAGCGTTGAGGGGGCGCTAGGTGAAAAACTGTTTTTT
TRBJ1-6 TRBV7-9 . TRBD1 CASSLSGQGNSPLHF TGTGCCAGCAGCTTATCGGGACAGGGAAATTCACCCCTCCACTTT
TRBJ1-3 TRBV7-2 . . CASSLASGPGNTIYF TGTGCCAGCAGCTTAGCATCGGGTCCTGGAAACACCATATATTTT
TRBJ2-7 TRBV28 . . CASSFLSEQYF TGTGCCAGCAGTTTTCTCTCCGAGCAGTACTTC
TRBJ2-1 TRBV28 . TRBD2 CAGQGLVGNEQFF TGTGCCGGGCAGGGACTAGTGGGGAATGAGCAGTTCTTC
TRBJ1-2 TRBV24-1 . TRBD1 CATSGWTGGHYGYTF TGTGCCACCAGTGGGTGGACAGGGGGCCACTATGGCTACACCTTC
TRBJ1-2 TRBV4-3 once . CASSQVHGGTANYGYTF TGCGCCAGCAGCCAAGTCCACGGCGGGACCGCAAACTATGGCTACACCTTC
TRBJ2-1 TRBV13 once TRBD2 CASSLQGPSGGSYNEQFF TGTGCCAGCAGCTTACAGGGGCCTAGCGGGGGATCCTACAATGAGCAGTTCTTC
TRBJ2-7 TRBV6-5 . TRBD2 CASSYSITSGPTEQYF TGTGCCAGCAGTTACTCGATTACTAGCGGACCTACTGAGCAGTACTTC
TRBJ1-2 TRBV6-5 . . CASSSGADGYTF TGTGCCAGCAGTTCAGGGGCCGATGGCTACACCTTC
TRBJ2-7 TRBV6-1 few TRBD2 CASSEESGGAYEQYF TGTGCCAGCAGTGAAGAGAGCGGGGGGGCCTACGAGCAGTACTTC
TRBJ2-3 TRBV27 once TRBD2 CASSLRLAGSADTQYF TGTGCCAGCAGTTTACGACTAGCGGGGAGTGCAGATACGCAGTATTTT
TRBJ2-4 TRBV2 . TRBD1 CASSEAGGQGNIQYF TGTGCCAGCAGTGAAGCGGGGGGACAGGGAAACATTCAGTACTTC